A selection of T cell receptor beta chains follows, all from one sample in a study of blood T cells in healthy people across ages. From the 5' RACE reads, TCRdb called clonotypes with MiXCR, one entry per CDR3 protein. The profile shows 780,000 or so distinct CDR3 sequences, 56% of them singletons. Sequencing was done on a sample of blood. These receptors were obtained from a man aged 40-49 years in good health. The CDR3 runs from the conserved cysteine through the conserved F or W. A D gene is named only where the DNA matches it firmly. Not every row has a clone size; where given, it reads once, few, many or a size class.

v_call,j_call,clone_size,d_call,cdr3_aa,cdr3_nt
TRBV18,TRBJ2-5,few,-,CASSPVRGKETQYF,TGTGCCAGCTCACCTGTACGAGGAAAAGAGACCCAGTACTTC
TRBV12-3/TRBV12-4,TRBJ1-4,-,TRBD1,CASSWDSINEKLFF,TGTGCCAGCAGTTGGGACAGTATTAATGAAAAACTGTTTTTT
TRBV28,TRBJ2-1,-,-,CASSMPRDEQFF,TGTGCCAGCAGTATGCCTCGAGATGAGCAGTTCTTC
TRBV28,TRBJ2-7,-,-,CASSLSGSRIRDEQYF,TGTGCCAGCAGTTTATCCGGCAGTAGAATAAGGGACGAGCAGTACTTC
TRBV2,TRBJ2-1,few,-,CASRGAEQFF,TGTGCCAGCAGGGGGGCTGAGCAGTTCTTC
TRBV6-5,TRBJ1-1,-,TRBD1,CASRPDRFSAFF,TGTGCCAGCAGGCCGGACAGGTTTTCAGCTTTCTTT
TRBV9,TRBJ1-2,few,-,CASSVDETNYGYTF,TGTGCCAGCAGCGTAGATGAGACCAACTATGGCTACACCTTC
TRBV12-3/TRBV12-4,TRBJ1-5,-,TRBD1,CASSLVTGVLNQPQHF,TGTGCCAGCAGCCTAGTCACAGGGGTCCTGAATCAGCCCCAGCATTTT
TRBV7-2,TRBJ2-5,-,-,CASSSQGGKVETQYF,TGTGCCAGCAGCTCACAGGGGGGGAAGGTGGAGACCCAGTACTTC
TRBV12-3/TRBV12-4,TRBJ2-1,-,TRBD2,CASSAIAGGSYNEQFF,TGTGCCAGCAGTGCGATAGCGGGAGGGTCCTACAATGAGCAGTTCTTC
TRBV10-3,TRBJ2-3,-,TRBD1,CAIGPGTGIGPVSTDTQYF,TGTGCCATCGGTCCCGGGACAGGGATTGGTCCCGTGAGCACAGATACGCAGTATTTT
TRBV20-1,TRBJ1-1,once,-,CSADDEPEAFF,TGCAGTGCTGACGACGAGCCCGAAGCTTTCTTT
TRBV9,TRBJ2-7,many,-,CASSVGLVHEQYF,TGTGCCAGCAGCGTAGGGCTAGTTCACGAGCAGTACTTC
TRBV7-2,TRBJ2-5,-,-,CASSLPEVETQYF,TGTGCCAGCAGCTTACCCGAGGTTGAGACCCAGTACTTC
TRBV24-1,TRBJ1-5,-,-,CATARIQGGPQHF,TGTGCCACCGCCCGAATACAAGGTGGACCCCAGCATTTT
TRBV12-3/TRBV12-4,TRBJ1-2,-,-,CASSLSGLVIYTF,TGTGCCAGCAGTTTGTCGGGGTTAGTGATCTACACCTTC
TRBV12-3/TRBV12-4,TRBJ1-1,-,-,CASSLGEENTEAFF,TGTGCCAGCAGTTTAGGTGAGGAGAACACTGAAGCTTTCTTT
TRBV28,TRBJ2-7,-,TRBD2,CASSFPRTSDSYEQYF,TGTGCCAGCAGTTTCCCACGGACTAGCGACTCCTACGAGCAGTACTTC
TRBV7-2,TRBJ2-1,-,-,CVSSLGPVTINEQFF,TGTGTCAGCAGCTTAGGTCCGGTCACTATCAATGAGCAGTTCTTC
TRBV28,TRBJ2-3,-,TRBD1,CASRNVRGQVTDTQYF,TGTGCCAGCCGAAACGTGAGGGGGCAAGTCACAGATACGCAGTATTTT
TRBV7-2,TRBJ2-1,few,TRBD2,CASSLLAGGTYNEQFF,TGTGCCAGCAGCTTGCTAGCGGGAGGCACCTACAATGAGCAGTTCTTC
TRBV9,TRBJ2-3,-,TRBD1,CASSAGTGFGGTDTQYF,TGTGCCAGCAGTGCCGGGACAGGGTTTGGGGGCACAGATACGCAGTATTTT
TRBV4-1,TRBJ2-5,-,TRBD2,CTSSQGLVSEQYF,TGCACCAGCAGCCAAGGACTAGTTTCTGAGCAGTACTTC
TRBV5-4,TRBJ1-4,-,-,CASGQLTNEKLFF,TGTGCCAGCGGCCAACTAACTAATGAAAAACTGTTTTTT
TRBV4-2,TRBJ1-2,-,-,CASSQDPGTGNIYGYTF,TGTGCCAGCAGCCAAGATCCGGGCACCGGTAATATCTATGGCTACACCTTC